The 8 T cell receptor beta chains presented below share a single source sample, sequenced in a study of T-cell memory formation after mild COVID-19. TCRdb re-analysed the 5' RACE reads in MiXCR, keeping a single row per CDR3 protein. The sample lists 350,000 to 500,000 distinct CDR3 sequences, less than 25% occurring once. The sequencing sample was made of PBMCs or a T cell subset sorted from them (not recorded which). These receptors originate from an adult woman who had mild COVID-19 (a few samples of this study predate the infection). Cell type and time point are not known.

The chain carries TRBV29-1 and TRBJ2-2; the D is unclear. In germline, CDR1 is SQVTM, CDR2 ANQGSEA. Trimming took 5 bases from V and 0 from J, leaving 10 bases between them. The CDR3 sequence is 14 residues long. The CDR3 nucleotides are TGCAGCGTTCTAAGGGAAACGAACACCGGGGAGCTGTTTTTT. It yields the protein CSVLRETNTGELFF.

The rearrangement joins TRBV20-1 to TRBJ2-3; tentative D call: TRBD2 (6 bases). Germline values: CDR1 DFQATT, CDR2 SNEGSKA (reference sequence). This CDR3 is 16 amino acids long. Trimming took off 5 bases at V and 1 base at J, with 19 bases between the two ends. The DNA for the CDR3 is TGCAGTGCTCCCGACCAGTGGCGGGACCGCACAGATACGCAGTATTTT. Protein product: CSAPDQWRDRTDTQYF.

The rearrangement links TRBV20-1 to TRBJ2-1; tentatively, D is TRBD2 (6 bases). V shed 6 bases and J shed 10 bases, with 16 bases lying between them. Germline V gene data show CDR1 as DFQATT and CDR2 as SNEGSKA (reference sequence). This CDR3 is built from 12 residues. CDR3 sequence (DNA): TGCAGTGCCCTCGGGGCTAGCGAAGAGCAGTTCTTC. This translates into CSALGASEEQFF.

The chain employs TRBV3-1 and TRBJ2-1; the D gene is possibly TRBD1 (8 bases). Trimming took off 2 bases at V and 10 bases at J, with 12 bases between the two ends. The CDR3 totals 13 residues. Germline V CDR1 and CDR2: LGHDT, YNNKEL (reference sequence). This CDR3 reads CASSQNRGGEQFF. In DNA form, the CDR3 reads TGTGCCAGCAGCCAAAACAGGGGGGGCGAGCAGTTCTTC.

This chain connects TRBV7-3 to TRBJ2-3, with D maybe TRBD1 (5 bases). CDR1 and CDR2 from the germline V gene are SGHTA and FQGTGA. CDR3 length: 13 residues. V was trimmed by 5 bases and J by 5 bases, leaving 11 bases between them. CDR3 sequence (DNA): TGTGCCAGCAGCCCGGACATGAAAGATACGCAGTATTTT. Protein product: CASSPDMKDTQYF.

The CDR3 spells CASSPDRPETDTQYF. CDR3 bases: TGCGCCAGCAGCCCGGACAGGCCGGAGACAGATACGCAGTATTTT. This chain links TRBV5-1 with TRBJ2-3, with 7 bases that match TRBD1. The CDR3 runs 15 residues. V gave up 4 bases and J gave up 3 bases; unmatched junction bases: 8. Germline CDR1 and CDR2: SGHRS and YFSETQ.

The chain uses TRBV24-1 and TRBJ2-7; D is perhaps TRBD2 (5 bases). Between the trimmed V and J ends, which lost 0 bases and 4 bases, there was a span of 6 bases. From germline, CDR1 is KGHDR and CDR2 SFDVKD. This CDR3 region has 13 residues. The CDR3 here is CATSDLAGYEQYF. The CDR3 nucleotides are TGTGCCACCAGTGATTTGGCGGGTTACGAGCAGTACTTC.

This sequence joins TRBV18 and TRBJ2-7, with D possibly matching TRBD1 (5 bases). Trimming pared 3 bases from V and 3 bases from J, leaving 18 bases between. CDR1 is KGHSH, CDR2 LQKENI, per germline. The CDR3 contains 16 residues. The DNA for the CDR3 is TGTGCCAGCTCACCCGGACACAGCTTAGCCCTCTACGAGCAGTACTTC. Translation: CASSPGHSLALYEQYF.